Here is one T cell receptor (beta chain) with its context. Its antigen is not identified. The source of the sample is a study of shared clonotypes between healthy human individuals. Study context: The donors, two women and three men, were aged 18 to 49. Study-level results: Investigators expected sequencing depth to affect clonotype sharing among donors. Sequencing of the sorted subsets was shown by rarefaction to be incomplete despite large depth. Enrolling few donors narrowed the genetic and exposure-history diversity that was represented.

Measured with immunoSEQ multiplex PCR; TCRdb has only the in-frame clones, and not every one. The sample contains under 1,900,000 clones, approximately 98.5% of which appear only once. The germline V gene encodes CDR1 SNHLY and CDR2 FYNNEI. Unmatched junction bases numbered 5, after V lost 2 bases and J lost 0 bases. The CDR3 length is 17 residues. Sequenced input: naive CD4+ T cells sorted from blood. Subset here: CD45RA+ positively selected. This TCR was recovered from a man younger than 40 in good health. V and J are TRBV2 and TRBJ2-2; 8 bases are a match to TRBD2. The CDR3 DNA reads as TGTGCCAGCAGTGAATTAGCGGGATTATCGAACACCGGGGAGCTGTTTTTT. Translating it yields CASSELAGLSNTGELFF.